The 10 T cell receptor beta chains listed next were all sequenced from one sample in a study of T cell responses to AZD1222 COVID-19 vaccine (dated by TCRdb to about 2021). The library was produced with the immunoSEQ multiplex PCR assay. The immuneACCESS repertoire file appears here via TCRdb, limited to in-frame rearrangements. These files lack a portion of the clones; in checked studies, under half of the deficit traces to unresolved V genes, and the cause of the others is not known. The sample profile shows under 70,000 clones; 76% of them were found once. The ten largest clones represent around 15% of the sample. The sample's time point, from its label and the paper: baseline before first vaccination. The sequences come from peripheral blood, collected on day 0 of AZD1222 vaccination. The receptors here all came from an adult in good health.

V is TRBV7-8 and J is TRBJ2-4, with 9 positions matching TRBD2. Germline loops: CDR1 SGHVS, CDR2 FQNEAQ. Trimming at V came to 1 base and at J to 0 bases, leaving 4 bases not matched to a gene. The CDR3 consists of 17 residues. As DNA, the CDR3 is TGTGCCAGCAGCTTAGTGCGGGGGGGGATAGCCAAAAACATTCAGTACTTC. Protein: CASSLVRGGIAKNIQYF.

V and J are TRBV7-2 and TRBJ1-5; 7 bases fit TRBD1. The V and J ends lost 1 base and 0 bases, in that order; junction bases with no gene match: 9. The CDR3 extends over 18 amino acids. Germline V gives CDR1 SGHTA, CDR2 FQGNSA. The CDR3 here is CASSLGTGNFYSNQPQHF. The CDR3 DNA reads as TGTGCCAGCAGCTTAGGGACAGGCAATTTTTATAGCAATCAGCCCCAGCATTTT. Combining the CDR3 with reference TRBV7-2 and TRBJ1-5 gives the whole variable domain GAGVSQSPSNKVTEKGKDVELRCDPISGHTALYWYRQSLGQGLEFLIYFQGNSAPDKSGLPSDRFSAERTGGSVSTLTIQRTQQEDSAVYLCASSLGTGNFYSNQPQHFGDGTRLSIL.

The chain employs TRBV30 and TRBJ1-5, with D perhaps TRBD1 (6 bases). The ends were cut back, 4 bases at V and 1 base at J, with 8 bases in the middle. The CDR3 contains 13 residues. Germline CDR1 is GTSNPN and CDR2 is SVGIG (reference sequence). In nucleotides, the CDR3 is TGTGCCTGGAACAGGGAAAGCAATCAGCCCCAGCATTTT. Amino acid sequence: CAWNRESNQPQHF.

This chain uses TRBV18 with TRBJ1-5; tentative D call: TRBD1 (6 bases). The CDR3 contains 17 residues. Trimming pared 2 bases from V and 0 bases from J, leaving 14 bases between. Germline lookup yields CDR1 KGHSH and CDR2 LQKENI. The CDR3 region is CASSPAGTPFSNQPQHF. CDR3 DNA sequence: TGTGCCAGCTCACCAGCTGGGACACCTTTTAGCAATCAGCCCCAGCATTTT.

This chain connects TRBV4-3 to TRBJ1-1; weak D call: TRBD1 (5 bases). CDR1 and CDR2 from the germline V gene are LGHNA and YSLEER. The CDR3 is made up of 15 amino acids. V shed 4 bases and J shed 3 bases, with 15 bases lying between them. The chain's CDR3 is CASSPRSGGDTEAFF. The DNA for the CDR3 is TGCGCCAGCAGCCCCAGGTCGGGGGGGGACACTGAAGCTTTCTTT.

The genes are TRBV7-9 and TRBJ1-5; 9 positions match TRBD1. V lost 5 bases, J lost 0 bases, and 8 bases stayed unmatched. Germline CDR1 is SEHNR and CDR2 is FQNEAQ (reference sequence). CDR3 size: 17 residues. The CDR3 spells CASSEDRGGFSNQPQHF. The CDR3, as DNA: TGTGCCAGCAGCGAGGACAGGGGAGGGTTTAGCAATCAGCCCCAGCATTTT.

In DNA, the CDR3 is TGTGCCAGCAGCCTCCAGGGGAGGGGCGATGGCTACACCTTC. Translating gives CASSLQGRGDGYTF. The chain employs TRBV7-9 and TRBJ1-2; maybe TRBD1 (6 bases). The germline gives CDR1 SEHNR, CDR2 FQNEAQ (reference sequence). V lost 5 bases and J 6 bases, leaving 16 bases between the germline ends. The CDR3 has 14 residues.

V and J are TRBV30 and TRBJ1-2; D is uncertain. This CDR3 is built from 9 residues. V gave up 5 bases and J gave up 8 bases, with 6 bases separating them. Looked up from germline, CDR1 is GTSNPN and CDR2 is SVGIG (reference sequence). In nucleotides, the CDR3 is TGTGCCTGGGGGAGCGGCTACACCTTC. Protein product: CAWGSGYTF.

This clone has a handful of counts. The J gene is TRBJ2-7, the V gene TRBV9; possibly TRBD1 or TRBD2 for D (5 bases each). The length of the CDR3 is 15 residues. The germline CDR1 and CDR2 sequences are SGDLS and YYNGEE. The V end was cut by 3 bases, the J end by 0 bases, with 13 bases between. CDR3 in amino acids: CASSARDHSSYEQYF. The CDR3 DNA reads as TGTGCCAGCAGCGCTCGGGACCATAGCTCCTACGAGCAGTACTTC.

The chain is built from TRBV25-1 and TRBJ1-6; D call uncertain. This CDR3 region has 13 residues. Germline CDR1 reads MGHDK; CDR2 reads SYGVNS. Between the trimmed V and J ends, which lost 6 bases and 10 bases, there was a span of 13 bases. This CDR3 reads CASSDGGLSPLHF. The CDR3 DNA sequence: TGTGCCAGCAGCGATGGTGGTCTATCACCCCTCCACTTT.